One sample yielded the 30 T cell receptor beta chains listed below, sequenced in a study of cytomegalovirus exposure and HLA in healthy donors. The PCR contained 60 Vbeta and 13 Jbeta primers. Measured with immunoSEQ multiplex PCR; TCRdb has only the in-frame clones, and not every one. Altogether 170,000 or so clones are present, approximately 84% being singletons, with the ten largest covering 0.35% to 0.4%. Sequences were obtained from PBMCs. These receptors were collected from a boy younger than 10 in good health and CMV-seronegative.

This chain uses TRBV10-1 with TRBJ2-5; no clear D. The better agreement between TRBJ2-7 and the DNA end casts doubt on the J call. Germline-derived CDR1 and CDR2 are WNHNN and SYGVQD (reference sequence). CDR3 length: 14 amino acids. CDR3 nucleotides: TGCGCCAGCAGTGAGTCACCCGGTTCCTACGAGCAGTACTTC. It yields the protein CASSESPGSYEQYF.

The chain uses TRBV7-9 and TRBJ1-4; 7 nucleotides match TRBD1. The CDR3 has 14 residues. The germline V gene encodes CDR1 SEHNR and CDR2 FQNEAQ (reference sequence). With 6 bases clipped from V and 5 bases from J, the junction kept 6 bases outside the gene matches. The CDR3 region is CASRVGTANEKLFF. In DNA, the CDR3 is TGTGCCAGCAGGGTCGGGACAGCGAATGAAAAACTGTTTTTT.

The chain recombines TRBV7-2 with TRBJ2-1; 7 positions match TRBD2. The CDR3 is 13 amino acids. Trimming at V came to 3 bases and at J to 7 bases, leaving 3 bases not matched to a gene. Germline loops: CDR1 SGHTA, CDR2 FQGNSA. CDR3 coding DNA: TGTGCCAGCAGCTTCCCTAGCGGTAATGAGCAGTTCTTC. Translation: CASSFPSGNEQFF.

The CDR3 protein is CASSLGTSLNEQFF. The CDR3 coding sequence is TGTGCCAGCAGTCTCGGGACTAGCCTCAATGAGCAGTTCTTC. The rearrangement joins TRBV5-4 to TRBJ2-1, with 9 positions matching TRBD2. Per the germline V gene, CDR1 is SGHNT and CDR2 is YYREEE (reference sequence). The CDR3 is 14 residues long. The V and J ends lost 5 bases and 6 bases, in that order; junction bases with no gene match: 6.

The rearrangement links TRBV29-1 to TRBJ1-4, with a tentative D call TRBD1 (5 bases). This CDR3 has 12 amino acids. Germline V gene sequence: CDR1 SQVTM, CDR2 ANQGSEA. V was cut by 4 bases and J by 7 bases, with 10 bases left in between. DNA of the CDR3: TGCAGCGTTGCAGGGCAAGGTGAAAAACTGTTTTTT. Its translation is CSVAGQGEKLFF. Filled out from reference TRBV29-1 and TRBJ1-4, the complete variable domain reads SAVISQKPSRDICQRGTSLTIQCQVDSQVTMMFWYRQQPGQSLTLIATANQGSEATYESGFVIDKFPISRPNLTFSTLTVSNMSPEDSSIYLCSVAGQGEKLFFGSGTQLSVL.

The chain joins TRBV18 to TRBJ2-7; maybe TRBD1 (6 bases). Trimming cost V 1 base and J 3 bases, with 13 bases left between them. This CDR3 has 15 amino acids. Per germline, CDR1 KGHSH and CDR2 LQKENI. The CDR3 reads CASSPRPGEGYEQYF. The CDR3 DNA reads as TGTGCCAGCTCACCACGGCCAGGGGAAGGCTACGAGCAGTACTTC.

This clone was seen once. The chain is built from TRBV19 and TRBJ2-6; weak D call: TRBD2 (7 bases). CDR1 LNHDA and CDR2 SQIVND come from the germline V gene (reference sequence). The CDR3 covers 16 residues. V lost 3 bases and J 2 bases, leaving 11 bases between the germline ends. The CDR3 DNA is TGTGCCAGTAGTATGAGGGGGGGGACTGGGGCCAACGTCCTGACTTTC. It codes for CASSMRGGTGANVLTF.

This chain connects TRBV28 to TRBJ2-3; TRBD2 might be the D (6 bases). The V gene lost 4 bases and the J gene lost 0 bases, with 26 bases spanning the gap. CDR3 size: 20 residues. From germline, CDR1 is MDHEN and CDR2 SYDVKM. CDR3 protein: CASSSLFRAQRVPSTDTQYF. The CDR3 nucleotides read TGTGCCAGCAGTTCTCTATTTCGAGCCCAGCGGGTGCCTAGCACAGATACGCAGTATTTT.

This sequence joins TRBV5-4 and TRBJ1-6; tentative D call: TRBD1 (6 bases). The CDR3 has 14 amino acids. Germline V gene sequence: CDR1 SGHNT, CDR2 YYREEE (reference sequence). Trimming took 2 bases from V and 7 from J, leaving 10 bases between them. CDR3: CASSFGQGNSPLHF. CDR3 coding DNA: TGTGCCAGCAGCTTTGGCCAGGGGAATTCACCCCTCCACTTT.

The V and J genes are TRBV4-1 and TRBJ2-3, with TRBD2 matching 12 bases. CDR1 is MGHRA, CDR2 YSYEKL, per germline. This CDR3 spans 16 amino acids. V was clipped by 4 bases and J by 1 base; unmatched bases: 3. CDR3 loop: CASSRRLAGGTDTQYF. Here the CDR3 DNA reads TGCGCCAGCAGCCGCCGACTAGCGGGAGGCACAGATACGCAGTATTTT.

The CDR3 region has the DNA TGTGCCAGTAGTATGAGAGGGAACGAGCAGTACTTC. This codes for CASSMRGNEQYF. The gene calls are TRBV19 and TRBJ2-7; possible D gene TRBD2, 5 bases. The CDR3 totals 12 residues. Germline V gene lookup returns CDR1 LNHDA and CDR2 SQIVND (reference sequence). Trimming removed 3 bases from V and 5 bases from J, with 8 bases in between.

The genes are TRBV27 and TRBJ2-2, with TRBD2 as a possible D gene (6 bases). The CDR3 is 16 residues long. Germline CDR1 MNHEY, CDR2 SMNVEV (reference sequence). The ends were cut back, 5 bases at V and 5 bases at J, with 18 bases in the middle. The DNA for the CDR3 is TGTGCCAGCAGTCCCCCCCGGCTGGAGGGTACCGGGGAGCTGTTTTTT. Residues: CASSPPRLEGTGELFF.

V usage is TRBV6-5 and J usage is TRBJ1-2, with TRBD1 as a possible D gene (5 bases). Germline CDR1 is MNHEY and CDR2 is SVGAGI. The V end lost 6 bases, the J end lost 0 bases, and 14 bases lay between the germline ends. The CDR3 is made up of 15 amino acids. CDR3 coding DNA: TGTGCCAGCAGCCTATATGGGGCTACTAACTATGGCTACACCTTC. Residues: CASSLYGATNYGYTF.

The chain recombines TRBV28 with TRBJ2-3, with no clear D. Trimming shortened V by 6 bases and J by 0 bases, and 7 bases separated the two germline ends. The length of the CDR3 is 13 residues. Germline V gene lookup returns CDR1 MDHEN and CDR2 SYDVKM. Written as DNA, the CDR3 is TGTGCCAGCAGATCGACTAGCACAGATACGCAGTATTTT. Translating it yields CASRSTSTDTQYF. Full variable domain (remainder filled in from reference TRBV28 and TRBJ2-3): DVKVTQSSRYLVKRTGEKVFLECVQDMDHENMFWYRQDPGLGLRLIYFSYDVKMKEKGDIPEGYSVSREKKERFSLILESASTNQTSMYLCASRSTSTDTQYFGPGTRLTVL.

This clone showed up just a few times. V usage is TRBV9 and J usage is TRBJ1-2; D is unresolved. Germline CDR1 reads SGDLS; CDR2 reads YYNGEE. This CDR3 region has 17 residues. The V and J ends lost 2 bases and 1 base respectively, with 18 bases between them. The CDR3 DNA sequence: TGTGCCAGCAGCGTGACCGGGAGAGCAAATTTTAACTATGGCTACACCTTC. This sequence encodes CASSVTGRANFNYGYTF.

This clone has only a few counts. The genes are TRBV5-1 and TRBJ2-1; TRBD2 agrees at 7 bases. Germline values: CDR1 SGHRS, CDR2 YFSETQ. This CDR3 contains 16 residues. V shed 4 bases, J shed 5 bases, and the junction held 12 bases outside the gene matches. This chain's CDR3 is CASSPNGAGVDNEQFF. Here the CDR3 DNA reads TGCGCCAGCAGCCCCAATGGGGCGGGAGTAGACAATGAGCAGTTCTTC.

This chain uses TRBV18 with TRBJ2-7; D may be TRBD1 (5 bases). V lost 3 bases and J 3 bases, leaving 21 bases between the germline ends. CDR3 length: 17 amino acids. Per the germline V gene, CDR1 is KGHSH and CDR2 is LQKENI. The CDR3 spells CASSPRPMKTRDYEQYF. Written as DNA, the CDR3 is TGTGCCAGCTCACCTCGACCGATGAAGACCAGGGACTACGAGCAGTACTTC. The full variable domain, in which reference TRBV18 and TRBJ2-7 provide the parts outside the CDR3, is NAGVMQNPRHLVRRRGQEARLRCSPMKGHSHVYWYRQLPEEGLKFMVYLQKENIIDESGMPKERFSAEFPKEGPSILRIQQVVRGDSAAYFCASSPRPMKTRDYEQYFGPGTRLTVT.

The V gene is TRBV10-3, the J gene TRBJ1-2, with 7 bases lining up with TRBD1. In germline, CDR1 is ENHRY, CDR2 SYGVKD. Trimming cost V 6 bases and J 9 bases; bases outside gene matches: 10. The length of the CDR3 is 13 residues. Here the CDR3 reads CAISDRETQRYTF. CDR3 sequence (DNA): TGTGCCATCAGCGACAGGGAGACCCAACGCTACACCTTC.

For the CDR3, the DNA is TGCGCCAGCAGCTGGACAGGGGATGTTGAGCAGTTCTTC. This translates into CASSWTGDVEQFF. The genes are TRBV5-1 and TRBJ2-1, with 9 bases lining up with TRBD1. With 3 bases clipped from V and 9 bases from J, the junction kept 4 bases outside the gene matches. Germline-derived CDR1 and CDR2 are SGHRS and YFSETQ. The CDR3 runs 13 residues.

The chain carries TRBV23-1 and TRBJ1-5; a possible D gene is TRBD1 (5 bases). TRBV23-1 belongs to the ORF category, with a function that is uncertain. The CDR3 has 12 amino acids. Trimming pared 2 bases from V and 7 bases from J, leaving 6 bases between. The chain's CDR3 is CASSQQGQPQHF. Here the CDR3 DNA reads TGCGCCAGCAGTCAACAGGGCCAGCCCCAGCATTTT.

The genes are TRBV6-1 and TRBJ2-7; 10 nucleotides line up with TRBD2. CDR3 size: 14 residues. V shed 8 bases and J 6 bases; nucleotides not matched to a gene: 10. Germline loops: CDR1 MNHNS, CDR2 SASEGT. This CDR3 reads CASSYAGLASEQYF. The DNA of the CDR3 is TGTGCCAGCTCTTATGCGGGACTAGCGAGCGAGCAGTACTTC.

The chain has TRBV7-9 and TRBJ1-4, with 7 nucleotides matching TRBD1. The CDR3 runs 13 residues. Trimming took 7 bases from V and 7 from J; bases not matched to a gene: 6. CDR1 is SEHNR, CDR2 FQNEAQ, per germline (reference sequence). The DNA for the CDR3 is TGTGCCAGCAACAGGGGAGTTACTGAAAAACTGTTTTTT. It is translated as CASNRGVTEKLFF.

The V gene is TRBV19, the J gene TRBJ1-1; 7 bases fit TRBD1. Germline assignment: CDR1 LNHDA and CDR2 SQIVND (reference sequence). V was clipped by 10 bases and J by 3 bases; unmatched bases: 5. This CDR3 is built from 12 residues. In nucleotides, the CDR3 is TGTGCCACCGCGGGACAGTACACTGAAGCTTTCTTT. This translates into CATAGQYTEAFF.

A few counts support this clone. The DNA for the CDR3 is TGTGCCAGCAGCAACCAGGGGAACACTGAAGCTTTCTTT. It translates to CASSNQGNTEAFF. The chain uses TRBV6-1 and TRBJ1-1, with D possibly TRBD1 on 5 matching bases. The CDR3 length is 13 residues. Germline assignment: CDR1 MNHNS and CDR2 SASEGT. Trimming left V 6 bases short and J 1 base short, with 9 bases between.

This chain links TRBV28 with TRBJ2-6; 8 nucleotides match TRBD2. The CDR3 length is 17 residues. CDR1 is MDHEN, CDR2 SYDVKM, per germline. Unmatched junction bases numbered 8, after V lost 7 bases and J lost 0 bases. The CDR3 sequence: CASNWREAFSGANVLTF. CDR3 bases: TGTGCCAGCAACTGGCGGGAGGCTTTCTCTGGGGCCAACGTCCTGACTTTC.

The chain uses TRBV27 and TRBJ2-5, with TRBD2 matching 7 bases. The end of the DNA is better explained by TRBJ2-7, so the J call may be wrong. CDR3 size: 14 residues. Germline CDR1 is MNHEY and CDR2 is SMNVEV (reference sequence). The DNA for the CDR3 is TGTGCCAGCAGCAAGCGGGATAGCTCCTACGAGCAGTACTTC. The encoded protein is CASSKRDSSYEQYF.

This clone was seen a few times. For the CDR3, the DNA is TGTGCCAGCAGCTTGGTATCGAACACTGAAGCTTTCTTT. Translated, it gives CASSLVSNTEAFF. V is TRBV5-4 and J is TRBJ1-1; the D is unclear. From germline, CDR1 is SGHNT and CDR2 YYREEE (reference sequence). The CDR3 sequence is 13 residues long. Trimming pared 0 bases from V and 1 base from J, leaving 4 bases between.

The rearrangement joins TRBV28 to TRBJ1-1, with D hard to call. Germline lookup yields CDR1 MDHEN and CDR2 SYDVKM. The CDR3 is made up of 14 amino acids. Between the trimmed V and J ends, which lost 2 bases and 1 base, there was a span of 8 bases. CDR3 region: CASSLSSGNTEAFF. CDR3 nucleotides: TGTGCCAGCAGTTTAAGTTCAGGGAACACTGAAGCTTTCTTT.

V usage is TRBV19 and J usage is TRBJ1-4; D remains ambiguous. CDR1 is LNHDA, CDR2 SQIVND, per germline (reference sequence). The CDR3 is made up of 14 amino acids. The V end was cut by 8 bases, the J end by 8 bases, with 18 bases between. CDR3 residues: CASARRAGMEKLFF. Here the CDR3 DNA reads TGTGCCAGTGCCCGAAGGGCGGGGATGGAAAAACTGTTTTTT.

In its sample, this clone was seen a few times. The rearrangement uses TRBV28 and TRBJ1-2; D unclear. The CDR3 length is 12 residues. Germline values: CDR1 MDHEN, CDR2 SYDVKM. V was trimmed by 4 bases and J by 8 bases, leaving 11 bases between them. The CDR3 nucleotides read TGTGCCAGCAGTTCACCGCAGAGGGGCTACACCTTC. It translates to CASSSPQRGYTF.